This T cell receptor beta chain was profiled in a study of OX40 agonist ivuxolimab in advanced cancers. About the study as a whole: Ivuxolimab was an agonistic, fully human IgG2 monoclonal antibody directed against OX40 (CD134), a costimulatory receptor. Intravenous ivuxolimab was administered to patients every 2 weeks at six dose levels: 0.01, 0.1, 0.3, 1.5, 3 and 10 mg/kg. Of the approximately 50 dose-escalation patients, hepatocellular carcinoma was present in approximately 20, melanoma in some 15, renal cell carcinoma in 9 and head and neck cancer in 9. A male proportion of 82.7% and a mean age of around 60 years, ranging from about 23 to 90, were recorded for the dose-escalation cohort. Prior anti-PD-1, anti-PD-L1 or anti-CTLA-4 therapy was permitted, and checkpoint inhibitors had been received by about 36% of dose-escalation patients. Three dose-escalation patients achieved partial responses, one with hepatocellular carcinoma and two with cutaneous melanoma. Peripheral TCRbeta sequencing was intended to test whether TCR sequence diversity was altered and clonal T-cell expansion was caused by ivuxolimab. The paper describes the monotherapy dose-escalation part (N ≈ 49 patients) of the phase I trial of ivuxolimab. What the study reported, not specific to this receptor: At doses of 0.1 to 3.0 mg/kg, clonal expansion of both CD4+ and CD8+ T cells in blood was seen between baseline and week 6. After ivuxolimab, expanded clones were on average more numerous among CD8+ T cells than among CD4+ T cells. In partial responders in the 0.1-3.0 mg/kg groups, normalized peripheral clonal expansion was found to be among the lowest, especially among CD8+ T cells. Which antigens the clonally expanded peripheral T cells were specific for was not determined. Low levels of normalized T-cell clonal expansion were also seen in some nonresponding patients.

Patients with a history of autoimmune disease or receiving systemic immunosuppression were excluded from the trial. Peripheral blood for TCR sequencing was drawn from every dose cohort at baseline, at cycle 4 day 1 and at cycle 7 day 1. Samples came from an open-label, multicenter, first-in-human phase I dose-escalation trial of ivuxolimab. Adults with locally advanced or metastatic head and neck squamous cell, hepatocellular, melanoma or renal cell carcinoma were enrolled in the trial. Before TCR sequencing, CD4+ and CD8+ T cells were separately sorted from peripheral blood. From the cysteine through the phenylalanine, the CDR3 covers 12 amino acids. CDR3 DNA only is kept here, 36 bases in frame from base 1. In the germline V gene, CDR1 corresponds to WSHSY and CDR2 to SAAADI. Trimming removed 8 bases from V and 4 bases from J; the gene matches leave 4 bases unexplained. Genomic DNA was isolated from the sorted cells so that the TCRbeta CDR3 region could be sequenced. The immunoSEQ Assay was used to sequence the TCRbeta CDR3 regions. The table comes from immuneACCESS by way of TCRdb, which keeps in-frame sequences with V and J called. Part of the clones is missing from these tables; in studies checked, under half for an unresolved V gene and the rest for unknown reasons. The sample profile shows roughly 48,000 clones; about 79% of them were found once. Clones ranked in the top ten supply roughly 2.6% of the sample.

A remark on this clone: Its target antigen remains unknown. No much larger clone exists at a distance of one base, and base qualities are not known.

The receptor chain draws on TRBV10-2 and TRBJ1-2, with 7 bases aligning to TRBD1. The sample consisted of CD4+ or CD8+ T cells sorted from blood, taken in a trial of the OX40 agonist ivuxolimab. This receptor was obtained from an adult with an advanced solid tumor such as melanoma, head and neck, liver or kidney cancer. The DNA sequence is TGCGCCAGCCTCCGGGACAGCTATGGCTACACCTTC. This encodes CASLRDSYGYTF.